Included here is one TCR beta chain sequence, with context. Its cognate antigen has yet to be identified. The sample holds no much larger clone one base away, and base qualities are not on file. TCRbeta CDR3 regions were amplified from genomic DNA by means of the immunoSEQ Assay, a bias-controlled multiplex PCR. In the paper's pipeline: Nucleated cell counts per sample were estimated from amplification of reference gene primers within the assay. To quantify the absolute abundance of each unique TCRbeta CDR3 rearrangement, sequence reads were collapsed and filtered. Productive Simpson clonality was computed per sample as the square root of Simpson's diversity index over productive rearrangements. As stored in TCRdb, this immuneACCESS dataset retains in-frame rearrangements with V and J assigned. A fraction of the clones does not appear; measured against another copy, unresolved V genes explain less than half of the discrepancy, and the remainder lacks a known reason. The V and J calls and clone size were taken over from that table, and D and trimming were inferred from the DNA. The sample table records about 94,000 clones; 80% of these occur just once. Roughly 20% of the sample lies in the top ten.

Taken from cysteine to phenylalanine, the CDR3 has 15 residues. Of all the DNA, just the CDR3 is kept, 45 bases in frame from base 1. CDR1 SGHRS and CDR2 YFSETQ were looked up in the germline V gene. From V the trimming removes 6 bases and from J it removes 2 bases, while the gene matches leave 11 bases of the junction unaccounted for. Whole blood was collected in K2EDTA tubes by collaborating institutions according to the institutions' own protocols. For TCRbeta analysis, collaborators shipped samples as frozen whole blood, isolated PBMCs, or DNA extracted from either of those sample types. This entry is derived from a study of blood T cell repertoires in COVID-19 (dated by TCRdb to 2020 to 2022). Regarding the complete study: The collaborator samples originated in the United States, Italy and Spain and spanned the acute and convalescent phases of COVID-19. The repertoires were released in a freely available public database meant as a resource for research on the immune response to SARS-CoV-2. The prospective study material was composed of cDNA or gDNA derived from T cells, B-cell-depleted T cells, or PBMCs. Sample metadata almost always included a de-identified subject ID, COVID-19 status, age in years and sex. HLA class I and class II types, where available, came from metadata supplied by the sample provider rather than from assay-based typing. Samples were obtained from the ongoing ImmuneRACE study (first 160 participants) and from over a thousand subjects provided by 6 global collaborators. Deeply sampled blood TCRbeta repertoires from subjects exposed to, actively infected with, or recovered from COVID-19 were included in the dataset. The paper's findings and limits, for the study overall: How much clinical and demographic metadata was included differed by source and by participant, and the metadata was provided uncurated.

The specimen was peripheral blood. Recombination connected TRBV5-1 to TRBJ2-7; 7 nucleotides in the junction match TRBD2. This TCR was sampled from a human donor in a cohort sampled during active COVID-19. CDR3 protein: CASTRVSGAPYEQYF. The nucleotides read TGCGCCAGCACCCGGGTCAGCGGGGCCCCCTACGAGCAGTACTTC.